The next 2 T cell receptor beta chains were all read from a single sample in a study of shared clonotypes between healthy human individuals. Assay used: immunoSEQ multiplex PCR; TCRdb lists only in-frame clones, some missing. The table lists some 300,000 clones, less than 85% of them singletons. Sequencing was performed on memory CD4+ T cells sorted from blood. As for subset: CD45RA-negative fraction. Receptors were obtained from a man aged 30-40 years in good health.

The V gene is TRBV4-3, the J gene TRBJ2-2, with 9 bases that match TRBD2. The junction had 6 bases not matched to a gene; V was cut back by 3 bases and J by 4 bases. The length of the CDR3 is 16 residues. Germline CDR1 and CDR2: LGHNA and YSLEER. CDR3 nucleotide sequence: TGCGCCAGCAGCCAGCTTAGCGGGAGTTCCACCGGGGAGCTGTTTTTT. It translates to CASSQLSGSSTGELFF.

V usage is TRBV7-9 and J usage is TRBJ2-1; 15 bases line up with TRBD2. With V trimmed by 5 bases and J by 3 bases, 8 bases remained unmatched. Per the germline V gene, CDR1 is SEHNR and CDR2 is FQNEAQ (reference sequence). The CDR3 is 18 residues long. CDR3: CASSPGTSGRTDYNEQFF. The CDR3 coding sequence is TGTGCCAGCAGCCCCGGGACTAGCGGGAGGACCGACTACAATGAGCAGTTCTTC.